This T cell receptor (beta chain) was obtained from a study of fetal regulatory T cell absence and autoimmunity. Overall study: Exocrine pancreas autoimmunity occurred in IPEX patients lacking clinical diabetes. Whole-study findings and limits: In IPEX syndrome, oligoclonal enrichment was read as supporting prenatal antigen-driven autoimmunity in the pancreas. Pancreas TCRs were oligoclonally enriched versus cord blood, some clones over 85-fold.

This clone was detected a few times. The antigen is not known. This was a survey-level run. Only in-frame clones appear in the TCRdb table, and some are missing; sequencing was by immunoSEQ multiplex PCR. The sample carries about 50,000 clones, roughly four fifths recorded once. The sample comprised cord blood. The TCR comes from a newborn boy with IPEX syndrome.

The CDR3 DNA reads TGTGCCAGCAGCAGCGCGGGGCCCTACGAGCAGTACTTC. Residues: CASSSAGPYEQYF. This chain links TRBV6-6 with TRBJ2-7, with a weak D call TRBD2 (6 bases). V was trimmed by 6 bases and J by 2 bases, leaving 11 bases between them. Germline CDR1 MNHNY, CDR2 SVGAGI (reference sequence). The CDR3 runs to 13 residues.